This T cell receptor beta chain is drawn from a study of shared clonotypes between healthy human individuals. V was shortened by 2 bases and J by 5 bases, with 9 bases between the two germline ends. This CDR3 contains 14 residues. Germline V gene sequence: CDR1 LNHDA, CDR2 SQIVND (reference sequence). Only in-frame clones appear in the TCRdb table, and some are missing; sequencing was by immunoSEQ multiplex PCR. Of a few hundred thousand clones detected, around 96% appear once; the ten largest clones hold about 0.34%. The source is a man aged 25 to 45 in good health. The specimen sequenced was memory CD8+ T cells sorted from blood. Subset reported: CD45RO+ cells pooled with CCR7-negative TemRA cells. V and J are TRBV19 and TRBJ2-2; TRBD2 is a possible D gene (5 bases). The CDR3 DNA is TGTGCCAGTAGTATAATCCAGCGGACCGGGGAGCTGTTTTTT. This encodes CASSIIQRTGELFF.